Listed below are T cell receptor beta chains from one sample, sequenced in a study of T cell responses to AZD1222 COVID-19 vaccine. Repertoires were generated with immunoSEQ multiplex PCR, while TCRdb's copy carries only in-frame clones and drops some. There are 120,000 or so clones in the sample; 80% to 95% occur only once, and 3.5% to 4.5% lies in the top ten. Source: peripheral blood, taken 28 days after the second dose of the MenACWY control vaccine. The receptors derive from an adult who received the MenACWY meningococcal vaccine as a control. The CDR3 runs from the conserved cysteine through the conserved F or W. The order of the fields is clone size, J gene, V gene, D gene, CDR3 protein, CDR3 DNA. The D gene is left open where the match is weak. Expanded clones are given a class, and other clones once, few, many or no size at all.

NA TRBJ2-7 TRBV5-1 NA CASNNQDYEQYF TGCGCCAGCAATAATCAGGACTACGAGCAGTACTTC
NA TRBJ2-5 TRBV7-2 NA CASSLGRTGSQETQYF TGTGCCAGCAGCTTAGGTAGGACTGGAAGCCAAGAGACCCAGTACTTC
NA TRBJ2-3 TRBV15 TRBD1 CATSRGTGGRTDTQYF TGTGCCACCAGCAGAGGGACAGGGGGGAGAACAGATACGCAGTATTTT
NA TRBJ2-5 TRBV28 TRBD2 CASSLAPRLAGAQETQYF TGTGCCAGCAGTTTGGCACCTCGACTAGCGGGAGCCCAAGAGACCCAGTACTTC
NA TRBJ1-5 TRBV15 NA CATSRDVEGSQPQHF TGTGCCACCAGCAGAGATGTGGAGGGGAGTCAGCCCCAGCATTTT
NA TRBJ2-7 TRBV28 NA CASSSPRVASHSYEQYF TGTGCCAGCAGTTCACCCCGGGTCGCTAGCCACTCCTACGAGCAGTACTTC
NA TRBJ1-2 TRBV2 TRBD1 CASSGTGGYGYTF TGTGCCAGCAGTGGGACAGGGGGCTATGGCTACACCTTC
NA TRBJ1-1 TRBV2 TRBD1 CASRKATGWNTEAFF TGTGCCAGCAGGAAAGCGACAGGGTGGAACACTGAAGCTTTCTTT
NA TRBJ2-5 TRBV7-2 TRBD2 CASSPGLAGGQETQYF TGTGCCAGCAGCCCGGGACTAGCGGGGGGGCAAGAGACCCAGTACTTC
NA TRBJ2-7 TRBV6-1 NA CASSEGDSYEQYF TGTGCCAGCAGTGAAGGTGACTCCTACGAGCAGTACTTC
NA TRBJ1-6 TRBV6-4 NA CASSDRGSSPLHF TGTGCCAGCAGTGACAGGGGAAGCTCACCCCTCCACTTT
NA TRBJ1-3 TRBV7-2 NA CASSLVGSSGNTIYF TGTGCCAGCAGCTTAGTGGGCAGCTCTGGAAACACCATATATTTT
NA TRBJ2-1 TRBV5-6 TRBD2 CASSLLAGGLLNEQFF TGTGCCAGCAGCTTGTTAGCGGGGGGTTTGCTCAATGAGCAGTTCTTC
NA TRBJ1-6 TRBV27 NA CASSLSPRGWINSPLHF TGTGCCAGCAGTTTATCCCCCAGGGGCTGGATAAATTCACCCCTCCACTTT
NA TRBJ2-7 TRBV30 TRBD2 CAWSVLAGTFEQYF TGTGCCTGGAGTGTACTAGCGGGAACTTTCGAGCAGTACTTC
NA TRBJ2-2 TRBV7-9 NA CASEDGNTGELFF TGTGCCTCCGAGGACGGGAACACCGGGGAGCTGTTTTTT
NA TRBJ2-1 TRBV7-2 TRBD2 CASSLWASGRGNEQFF TGTGCCAGCAGCTTATGGGCTAGCGGGAGAGGAAATGAGCAGTTCTTC
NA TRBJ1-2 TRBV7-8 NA CASSPGESYGYTF TGTGCCAGCAGTCCGGGGGAGAGTTATGGCTACACCTTC
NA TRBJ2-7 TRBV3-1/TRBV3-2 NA CASSLTGDEQYF TGTGCCAGCAGCCTGACGGGGGACGAGCAGTACTTC
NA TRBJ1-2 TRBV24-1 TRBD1 CATSDPRDRGNYGYTF TGTGCCACCAGTGATCCCCGGGACAGGGGAAACTATGGCTACACCTTC
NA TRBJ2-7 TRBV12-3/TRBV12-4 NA CASSSGAWEQYF TGTGCCAGCAGTTCGGGGGCCTGGGAGCAGTACTTC
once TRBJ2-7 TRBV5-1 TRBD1 CASSQGVEQYF TGCGCCAGCAGCCAGGGGGTCGAGCAGTACTTC
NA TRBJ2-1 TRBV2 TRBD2 CASSETTSGTGSYNEQFF TGTGCCAGCAGTGAAACGACTAGCGGGACGGGATCCTACAATGAGCAGTTCTTC
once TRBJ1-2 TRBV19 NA CASSIAQGSGIYGYTF TGTGCCAGTAGTATAGCCCAGGGCTCTGGGATCTATGGCTACACCTTC
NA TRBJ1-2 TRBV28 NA CASSLNRPDYRGYTF TGTGCCAGCAGTCTCAATAGGCCGGATTATCGCGGCTACACCTTC
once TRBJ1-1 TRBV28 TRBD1 CASSLGGQANTEAFF TGTGCCAGCAGTTTGGGGGGACAGGCGAACACTGAAGCTTTCTTT
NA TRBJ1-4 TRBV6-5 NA CASKLRGGNEKLFF TGTGCCAGCAAATTAAGAGGGGGTAATGAAAAACTGTTTTTT
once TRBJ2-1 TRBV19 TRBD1 CATRPGTGDYNEQFF TGTGCCACCAGACCCGGGACAGGGGACTACAATGAGCAGTTCTTC
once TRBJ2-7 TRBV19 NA CASRQYPLTNYEQYF TGTGCCAGTCGACAGTACCCCCTTACGAACTACGAGCAGTACTTC
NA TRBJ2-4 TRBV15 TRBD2 CATSRALAGVAKNIQYF TGTGCCACCAGCAGAGCCCTAGCGGGAGTGGCCAAAAACATTCAGTACTTC
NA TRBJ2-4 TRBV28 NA CASSLLGFRTAKNIQYF TGTGCCAGCAGTCTACTAGGTTTTAGGACGGCCAAAAACATTCAGTACTTC
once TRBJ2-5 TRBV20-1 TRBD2 CSASSGGLQETQYF TGCAGTGCTAGTTCCGGGGGGTTACAAGAGACCCAGTACTTC
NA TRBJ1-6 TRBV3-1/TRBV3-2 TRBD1 CASSAQGPNSPLHF TGTGCCAGCAGCGCACAGGGGCCTAATTCACCCCTCCACTTT
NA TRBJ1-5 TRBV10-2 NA CASSETGGNQPQHF TGCGCCAGCAGTGAAACGGGTGGCAATCAGCCCCAGCATTTT
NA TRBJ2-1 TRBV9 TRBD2 CASSRAGGGDEQFF TGTGCCAGCAGCCGCGCGGGGGGTGGGGATGAGCAGTTCTTC
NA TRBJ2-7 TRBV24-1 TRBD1 CATSDLRDSNEQYF TGTGCCACCAGTGATTTGAGGGACAGCAACGAGCAGTACTTC
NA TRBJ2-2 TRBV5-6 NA CASSAWVRGRNTGELFF TGTGCCAGCAGCGCTTGGGTCAGGGGTCGGAACACCGGGGAGCTGTTTTTT
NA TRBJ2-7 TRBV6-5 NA CASSSQGEGYEQYF TGTGCCAGCAGCTCCCAGGGAGAGGGCTACGAGCAGTACTTC
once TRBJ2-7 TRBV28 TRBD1 CASSFNMAGGAYEQYF TGTGCCAGCAGTTTCAATATGGCAGGGGGCGCATACGAGCAGTACTTC
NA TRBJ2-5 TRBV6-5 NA CASSRTWGRSETQYF TGTGCCAGCAGTAGGACTTGGGGCAGGTCTGAGACCCAGTACTTC
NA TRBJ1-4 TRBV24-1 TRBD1 CATSDPGQGNEKLFF TGTGCCACCAGTGACCCGGGACAGGGGAATGAAAAACTGTTTTTT
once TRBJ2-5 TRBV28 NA CARGRPLQETQYF TGTGCCAGGGGGAGACCTCTCCAAGAGACCCAGTACTTC
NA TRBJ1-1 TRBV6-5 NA CASSKSVFNTEAFF TGTGCCAGCAGTAAAAGTGTATTCAACACTGAAGCTTTCTTT
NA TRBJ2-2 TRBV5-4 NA CASSFRERTGELFF TGTGCCAGCAGCTTCAGGGAGCGGACCGGGGAGCTGTTTTTT
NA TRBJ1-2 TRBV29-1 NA CSGVPGHGGHGYTF TGCAGCGGAGTACCGGGACACGGCGGACATGGCTACACCTTC
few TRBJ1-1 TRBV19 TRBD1 CASRGGDRTVKAFF TGTGCCAGTAGAGGGGGCGACAGGACAGTCAAAGCTTTCTTT
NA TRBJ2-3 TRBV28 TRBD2 CASSSNSGTSTDTQYF TGTGCCAGCAGTTCGAATAGCGGGACAAGCACAGATACGCAGTATTTT
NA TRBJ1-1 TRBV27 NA CASSALTGLNTEAFF TGTGCCAGCAGTGCACTGACAGGACTGAACACTGAAGCTTTCTTT